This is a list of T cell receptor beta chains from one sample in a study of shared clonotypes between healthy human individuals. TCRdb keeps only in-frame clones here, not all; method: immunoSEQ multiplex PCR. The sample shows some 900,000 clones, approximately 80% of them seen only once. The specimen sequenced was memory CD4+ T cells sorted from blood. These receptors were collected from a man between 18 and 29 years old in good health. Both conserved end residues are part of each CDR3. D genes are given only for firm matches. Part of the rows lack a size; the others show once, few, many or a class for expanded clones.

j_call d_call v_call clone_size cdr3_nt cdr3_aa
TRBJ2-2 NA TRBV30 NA TGTGCCTGGACTCAAGCAAGGCGTTTCACCGGGGAGCTGTTTTTT CAWTQARRFTGELFF
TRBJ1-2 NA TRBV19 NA TGTGCCAGTAGTCCATCGGGGGCCCCAGGGAATGGCTACACCTTC CASSPSGAPGNGYTF
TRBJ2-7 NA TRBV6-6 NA TGTGTCAGCAGTTGGGAAGCAGGGCAGTACTTC CVSSWEAGQYF
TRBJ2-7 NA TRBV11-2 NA TGTGCCAGCAGCTTAACGGCGGTCCGGGAGCAGTACTTC CASSLTAVREQYF
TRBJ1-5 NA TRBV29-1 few TGCAGCGTTGAAGCCGGGATCAATCAGCCCCAGCATTTT CSVEAGINQPQHF
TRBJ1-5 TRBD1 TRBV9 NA TGTGCCAGCAGCTCGACAGGGGGAGTCAATCAGCCCCAGCATTTT CASSSTGGVNQPQHF
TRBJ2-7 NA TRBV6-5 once TGTGCCGTAAGAAGCTCCTACGAGCAGTACTTC CAVRSSYEQYF
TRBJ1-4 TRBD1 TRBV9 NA TGTGCCAGCAGCGTAGAGACAGGGGGGCATGAAAAACTGTTTTTT CASSVETGGHEKLFF
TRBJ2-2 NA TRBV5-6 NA TGTGCCAGCAGCTTGGCGGCAGTTTTATACACCGGGGAGCTGTTTTTT CASSLAAVLYTGELFF
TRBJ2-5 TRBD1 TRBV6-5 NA TGTGCCAGCAGTTACTCGGACAGGGTTGTGAAGACCCAGTACTTC CASSYSDRVVKTQYF
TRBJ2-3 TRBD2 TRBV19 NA TGTGCCAGTACCTCGACTAGCGGGCCTAGCACAGATACGCAGTATTTT CASTSTSGPSTDTQYF
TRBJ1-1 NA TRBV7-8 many TGTGCCAGCAGCTTAGTCATGTTCGGGGCCCCGAACACTGAAGCTTTCTTT CASSLVMFGAPNTEAFF
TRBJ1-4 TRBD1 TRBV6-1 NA TGTGCCAGCAGCAATGATGACAGGGGTGATGAAAAACTGTTTTTT CASSNDDRGDEKLFF
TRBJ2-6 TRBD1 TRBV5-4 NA TGTGCCAGCAGCCCACAGGGGGTTGGGGCCAACGTCCTGACTTTC CASSPQGVGANVLTF
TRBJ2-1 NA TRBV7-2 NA TGTGCCAGCAGCCCTTACAGTCTAGCCGCCAGCAATGAGCAGTTCTTC CASSPYSLAASNEQFF
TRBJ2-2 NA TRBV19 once TGTGCCAGTAGTACCGCCGGAGGTTACACCGGGGAGCTGTTTTTT CASSTAGGYTGELFF
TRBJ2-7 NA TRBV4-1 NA TGCGCCAGCAGCCAAGGCACCTTGGGGGGGCGAGAGCAGTACTTC CASSQGTLGGREQYF
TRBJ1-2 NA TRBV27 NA TGTGCCAGCAGCATATTCTGGGGGGACTATGGCTACACCTTC CASSIFWGDYGYTF
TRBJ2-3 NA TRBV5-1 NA TGCGCCAGCAGCCACAGAGGCACAGATACGCAGTATTTT CASSHRGTDTQYF
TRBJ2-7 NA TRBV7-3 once TGTGCCAGCAGCTTATATTTCGGCTACGAGCAGTACTTC CASSLYFGYEQYF
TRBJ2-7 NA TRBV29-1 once TGCAGCGCAAACGACGGCACCTACGAGCAGTACTTC CSANDGTYEQYF
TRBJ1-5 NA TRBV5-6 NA TGTGCCAGCAGCTTGAGAGTCGCAACAGGGCTTCAGCCCCAGCATTTT CASSLRVATGLQPQHF